The 12 T cell receptor beta chains below all came from one sample that was sequenced in a study of cytotoxic CD8 clonotypes in ibrutinib-treated CLL. Some clones are missing from TCRdb's copy, which holds only in-frame ones; the method was immunoSEQ multiplex PCR. The repertoire consists of some 40,000 clones, with 68% occurring once and the leading ten covering approximately 7%. Sample: PBMCs, taken at disease progression, from a patient treated with ibrutinib. The source is a human donor with chronic lymphocytic leukemia.

The chain employs TRBV18 and TRBJ2-2; D could derive from TRBD1 or TRBD2 (5 bases each). The V end was cut by 3 bases, the J end by 8 bases, with 16 bases between. The CDR3 has 15 amino acids. CDR1 KGHSH and CDR2 LQKENI come from the germline V gene. The CDR3 loop is CASSPTGTAAGELFF. The CDR3 region has the DNA TGTGCCAGCTCACCCACTGGGACCGCCGCTGGGGAGCTGTTTTTT.

The V call is TRBV18, the J call TRBJ2-2; 8 bases are shared with TRBD1. CDR3 length: 15 amino acids. Germline loops: CDR1 KGHSH, CDR2 LQKENI. The V gene end was trimmed by 3 bases and the J gene end by 3 bases; junction bases not matched to a gene: 3. CDR3 residues: CASSPTTGDTGELFF. CDR3 DNA: TGTGCCAGCTCACCGACGACAGGGGACACCGGGGAGCTGTTTTTT.

The J gene is TRBJ2-7, the V gene TRBV4-3, with TRBD2 matching 9 bases. CDR1 is LGHNA, CDR2 YSLEER, per germline. This CDR3 has 17 residues. Losses at the gene ends were 1 base for V and 4 bases for J; bases not matched to a gene: 11. The CDR3 DNA reads TGCGCCAGCAGCCAAGGTAGCGGGAGCCTTACTGAATACGAGCAGTACTTC. It is translated as CASSQGSGSLTEYEQYF.

This chain joins TRBV5-4 and TRBJ2-5, with a weak D call TRBD2 (5 bases). V dropped 0 bases and J dropped 5 bases, with 20 bases sitting between them. This CDR3 spans 17 amino acids. Germline V gene data show CDR1 as SGHNT and CDR2 as YYREEE (reference sequence). CDR3 sequence: CASSLAPSLAGGETQYF. The CDR3 region has the DNA TGTGCCAGCAGCTTGGCCCCCAGCCTGGCGGGCGGCGAGACCCAGTACTTC.

The CDR3 coding sequence is TGTGCCAGCAGTCTAGGGGCAGGGACCTACGAGCAGTACTTC. Translation gives CASSLGAGTYEQYF. The chain carries TRBV28 and TRBJ2-7, with D perhaps matching TRBD1 (5 bases). This CDR3 contains 14 residues. The V end was cut by 5 bases, the J end by 2 bases, with 13 bases between. Germline CDR1 is MDHEN and CDR2 is SYDVKM.

The DNA for the CDR3 is TGTGCCAGCAGTTACTCGGGACCCCCGCAAGAGACCCAGTACTTC. It is translated as CASSYSGPPQETQYF. V and J are TRBV6-6 and TRBJ2-5; either TRBD1 or TRBD2 may fit D (5 bases each). Per germline, CDR1 MNHNY and CDR2 SVGAGI (reference sequence). Trimming stripped 0 bases from V and 2 bases from J, with 10 bases between. The CDR3 loop spans 15 amino acids.

This clone has just one count. The chain carries TRBV6-6 and TRBJ2-7, with D tentatively TRBD2 (5 bases). There are 11 residues in the CDR3. Trimming took 2 bases from V and 6 from J, leaving 5 bases between them. Per germline, CDR1 MNHNY and CDR2 SVGAGI (reference sequence). CDR3 loop: CASSYEGEQYF. In DNA form, the CDR3 reads TGTGCCAGCAGTTACGAGGGCGAGCAGTACTTC.

The chain combines TRBV27 with TRBJ2-3; 8 nucleotides align to TRBD2. The V gene's germline CDR1 is MNHEY and CDR2 SMNVEV (reference sequence). V lost 2 bases to trimming and J lost 3 bases; unmatched junction nucleotides: 10. CDR3 length: 17 amino acids. CDR3 nucleotides: TGTGCCAGCAGTTTAACCGGGACTAGGTACAGGACAGATACGCAGTATTTT. Translated: CASSLTGTRYRTDTQYF.

The chain couples TRBV9 to TRBJ1-5, with D unclear. Germline lookup yields CDR1 SGDLS and CDR2 YYNGEE. The V end lost 3 bases, the J end lost 5 bases, and 15 bases lay between the germline ends. The CDR3 is 15 amino acids. The CDR3 region is CASSALDGLYQPQHF. CDR3 bases: TGTGCCAGCAGCGCACTAGACGGATTATATCAGCCCCAGCATTTT.

The chain uses TRBV9 and TRBJ1-1, with 7 bases identical to TRBD1. The CDR3 contains 15 residues. Germline CDR1 and CDR2: SGDLS and YYNGEE. The junction had 9 bases not matched to a gene; V was cut back by 0 bases and J by 7 bases. Here the CDR3 reads CASSVAFGGQHEAFF. As DNA, the CDR3 is TGTGCCAGCAGCGTAGCGTTCGGGGGACAGCATGAAGCTTTCTTT.

In its sample, this clone was seen a few times. The gene calls are TRBV27 and TRBJ2-5; tentatively, D is TRBD2 (6 bases). The germline V and J ends were trimmed by 6 bases and 4 bases, with 15 bases remaining between them. Germline V gene data show CDR1 as MNHEY and CDR2 as SMNVEV (reference sequence). This CDR3 is built from 14 residues. In DNA, the CDR3 is TGTGCCAGCAGCCCGCTAGCGCTTCTAGAGACCCAGTACTTC. This sequence encodes CASSPLALLETQYF.

The rearrangement links TRBV5-1 to TRBJ2-5; TRBD2 agrees at 8 bases. Germline trimming cut 6 bases from V and 2 bases from J; bases unmatched to any gene: 6. Germline assignment: CDR1 SGHRS and CDR2 YFSETQ. The CDR3 has 14 residues. CDR3 region: CASKPLADQETQYF. For the CDR3, the DNA is TGCGCCAGCAAGCCACTAGCGGATCAAGAGACCCAGTACTTC.